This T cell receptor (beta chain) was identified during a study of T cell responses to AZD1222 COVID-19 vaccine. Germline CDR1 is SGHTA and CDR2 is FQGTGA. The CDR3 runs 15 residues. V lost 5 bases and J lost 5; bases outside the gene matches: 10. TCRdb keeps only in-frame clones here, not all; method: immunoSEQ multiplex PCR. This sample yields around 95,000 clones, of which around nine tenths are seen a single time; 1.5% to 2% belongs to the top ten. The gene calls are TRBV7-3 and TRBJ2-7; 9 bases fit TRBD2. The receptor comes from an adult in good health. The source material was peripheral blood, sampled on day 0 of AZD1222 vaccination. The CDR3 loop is CASSGGLARLHEQYF. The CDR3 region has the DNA TGTGCCAGCAGCGGTGGACTAGCGCGACTACACGAGCAGTACTTC.